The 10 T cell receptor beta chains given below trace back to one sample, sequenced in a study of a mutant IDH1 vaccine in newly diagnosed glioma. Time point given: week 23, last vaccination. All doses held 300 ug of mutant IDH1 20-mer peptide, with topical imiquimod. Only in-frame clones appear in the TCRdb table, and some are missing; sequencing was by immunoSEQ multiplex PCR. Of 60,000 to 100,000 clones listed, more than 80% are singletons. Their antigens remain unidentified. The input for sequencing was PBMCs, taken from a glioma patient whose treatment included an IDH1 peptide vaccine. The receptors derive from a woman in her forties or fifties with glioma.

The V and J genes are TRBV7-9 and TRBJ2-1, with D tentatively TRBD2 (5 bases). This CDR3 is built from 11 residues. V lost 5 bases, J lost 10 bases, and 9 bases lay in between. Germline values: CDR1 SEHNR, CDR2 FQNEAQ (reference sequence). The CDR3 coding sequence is TGTGCCAGCAGCCAAGCGGCCGAGCAGTTCTTC. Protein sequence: CASSQAAEQFF.

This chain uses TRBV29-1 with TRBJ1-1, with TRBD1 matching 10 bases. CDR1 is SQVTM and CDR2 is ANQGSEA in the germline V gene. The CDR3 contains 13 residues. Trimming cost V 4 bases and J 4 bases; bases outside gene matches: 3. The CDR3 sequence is CSVVRTGGTEAFF. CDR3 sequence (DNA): TGCAGCGTTGTAAGGACAGGGGGCACTGAAGCTTTCTTT.

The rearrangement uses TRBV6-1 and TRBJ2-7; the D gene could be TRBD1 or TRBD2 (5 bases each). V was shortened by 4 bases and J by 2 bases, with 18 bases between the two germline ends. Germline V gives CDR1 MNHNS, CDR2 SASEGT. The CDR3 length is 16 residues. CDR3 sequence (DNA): TGTGCCAGCAGTGGGGGGTATAGGGTGCCCACCTACGAGCAGTACTTC. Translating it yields CASSGGYRVPTYEQYF.

The CDR3 coding sequence is TGTGCCAGCAGTGAATTCGCCTCCCCAGACTACAATGAGCAGTTCTTC. Amino acid sequence: CASSEFASPDYNEQFF. V gene TRBV25-1 combines with J gene TRBJ2-1; no firm D call. CDR1 is MGHDK, CDR2 SYGVNS, per germline. The length of the CDR3 is 16 residues. The V end lost 1 base, the J end lost 3 bases, and 13 bases lay between the germline ends.

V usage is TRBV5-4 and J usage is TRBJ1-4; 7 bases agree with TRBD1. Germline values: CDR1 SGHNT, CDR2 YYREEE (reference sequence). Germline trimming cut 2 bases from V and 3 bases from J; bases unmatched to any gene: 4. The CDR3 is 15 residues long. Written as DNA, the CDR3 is TGTGCCAGCAGCTTCTGGACAGGCGCTAATGAAAAACTGTTTTTT. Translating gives CASSFWTGANEKLFF. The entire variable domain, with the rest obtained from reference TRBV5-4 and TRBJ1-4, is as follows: ETGVTQSPTHLIKTRGQQVTLRCSSQSGHNTVSWYQQALGQGPQFIFQYYREEENGRGNFPPRFSGLQFPNYSSELNVNALELDDSALYLCASSFWTGANEKLFFGSGTQLSVL.

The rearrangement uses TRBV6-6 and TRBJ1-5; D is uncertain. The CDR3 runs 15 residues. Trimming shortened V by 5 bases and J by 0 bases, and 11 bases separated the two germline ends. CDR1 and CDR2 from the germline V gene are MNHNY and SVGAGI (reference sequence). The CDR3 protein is CASSPGQYSNQPQHF. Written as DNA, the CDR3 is TGTGCCAGCAGTCCTGGGCAGTATAGCAATCAGCCCCAGCATTTT.

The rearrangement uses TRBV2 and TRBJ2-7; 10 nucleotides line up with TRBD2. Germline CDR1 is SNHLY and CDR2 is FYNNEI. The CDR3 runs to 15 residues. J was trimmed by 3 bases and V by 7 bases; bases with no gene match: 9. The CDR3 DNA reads TGTGCCAGCATGTTAGGACTAGCGGAGCTCTACGAGCAGTACTTC. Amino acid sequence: CASMLGLAELYEQYF.

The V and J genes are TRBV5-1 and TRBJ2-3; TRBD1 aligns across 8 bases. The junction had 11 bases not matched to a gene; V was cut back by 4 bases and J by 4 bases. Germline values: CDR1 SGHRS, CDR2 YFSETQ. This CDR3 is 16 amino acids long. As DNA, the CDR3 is TGCGCCAGCAGCGACGACCGACAGGGGCGCGCAGATACGCAGTATTTT. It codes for CASSDDRQGRADTQYF.

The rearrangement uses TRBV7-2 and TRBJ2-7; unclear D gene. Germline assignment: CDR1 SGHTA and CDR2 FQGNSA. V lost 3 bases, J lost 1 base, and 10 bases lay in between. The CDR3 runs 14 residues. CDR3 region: CASSFSGASYEQYF. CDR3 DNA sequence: TGTGCCAGCAGCTTTTCCGGAGCGTCCTACGAGCAGTACTTC.

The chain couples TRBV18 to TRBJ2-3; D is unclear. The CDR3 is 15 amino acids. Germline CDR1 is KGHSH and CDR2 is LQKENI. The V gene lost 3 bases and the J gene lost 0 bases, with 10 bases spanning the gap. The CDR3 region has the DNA TGTGCCAGCTCACCGAGCCCGGGTAGCACAGATACGCAGTATTTT. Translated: CASSPSPGSTDTQYF.